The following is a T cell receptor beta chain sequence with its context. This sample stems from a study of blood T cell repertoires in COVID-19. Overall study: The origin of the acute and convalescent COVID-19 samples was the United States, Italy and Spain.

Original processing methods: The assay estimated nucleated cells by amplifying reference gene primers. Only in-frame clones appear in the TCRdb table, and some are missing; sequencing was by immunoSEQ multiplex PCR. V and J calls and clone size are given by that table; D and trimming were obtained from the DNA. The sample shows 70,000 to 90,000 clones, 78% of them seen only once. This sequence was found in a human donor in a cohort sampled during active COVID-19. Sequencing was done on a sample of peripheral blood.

The DNA for the CDR3 is TGTGCCAGCAGTTGGACAGGCTACGAGCAGTACGTC. As protein: CASSWTGYEQYV. The chain has TRBV6-2 or TRBV6-3 and TRBJ2-7; TRBD1 matches 7 bases. Germline V gene sequence: CDR1 MNHEY, CDR2 SVGEGT. CDR3 length: 12 residues. J lost 3 bases, V lost 4 bases, and 0 bases had no gene match.